This T cell receptor (beta chain) was retrieved from a study of blood T cell repertoires in COVID-19. Study details: From T cells, B-cell-depleted T cells, or PBMCs came the material, which was cDNA or gDNA.

CDR3 length equals 14 residues. J was trimmed by 3 bases and V by 5 bases; bases with no gene match: 7. Per the germline V gene, CDR1 is MNHEY and CDR2 is SVGAGI. Original analysis: Estimation of nucleated cell counts was performed using reference gene primer amplification. Some clones are missing from TCRdb's copy, which holds only in-frame ones; the method was immunoSEQ multiplex PCR. That table gives V, J and clone size, and the DNA gave D and trimming. The sample contains about 160,000 clones, 85% of which appear only once. This clone appeared a single time. The sequence came from a human donor with acute or convalescent COVID-19. The donor label of this sample is uncertain. V usage is TRBV6-5 and J usage is TRBJ2-7; the match to TRBD1 covers 7 bases. The specimen was peripheral blood. CDR3 coding DNA: TGTGCCAGCAGTCGACAGGGATTCAACTACGAGCAGTACTTC. It translates to CASSRQGFNYEQYF.